Detailed here is one T cell receptor beta chain. The clone's antigen remains unknown. Base qualities are not at hand, and no much larger clone is one base apart. CDR1 and CDR2 were assigned from the germline V gene as MDHEN and SYDVKM. CDR3 length: 15 amino acids, cysteine to phenylalanine. The retained sequence is limited to the CDR3, 45 bases, with the frame set at the first base. The junction shows trimming of 5 bases on V and 3 bases on J, and the gene matches do not reach 6 bases of it. This entry belongs to a study of blood T cell repertoires in COVID-19 (dated by TCRdb to the early 2020s). Describing the broader study: Samples covering the acute and convalescent phases of COVID-19 were provided by collaborators in the United States, Italy and Spain. A de-identified subject ID, COVID-19 status, age in years and sex were almost always included in the sample metadata. Where available, HLA class I and class II types were obtained from metadata supplied by the sample provider rather than from assay-based typing. Deeply sampled blood TCRbeta repertoires from subjects exposed to, actively infected with, or recovered from COVID-19 were included in the dataset. The material from the prospective study consisted of cDNA or gDNA derived from T cells, B-cell-depleted T cells, or PBMCs. The repertoires were released in a freely available public database meant as a resource for research on the immune response to SARS-CoV-2. The samples were drawn from two sources: the first 160 participants of the ongoing ImmuneRACE study, and 1,200 or so subjects contributed by 6 global collaborators.

In the prospective study, participants were about 18 to 89 years old, resided in under 30 geographic areas of the United States, and were enrolled through a virtual design. In the prospective study, participants were assigned to cohorts based on the clinical history participants reported in a screening survey and a study questionnaire. For ImmuneRACE Cohort 3, a participant was defined as recovered based on two consecutive negative NP/OP PCR tests, clearance by a healthcare professional, or resolution of symptoms. Mobile phlebotomists in the prospective study collected whole blood, serum and a nasopharyngeal or oropharyngeal swab from every participant. Over an approximately two-month period, participants in the prospective study had the option of providing additional blood draws and questionnaires. Prospective study blood samples were shipped either frozen or at room temperature before DNA extraction.

TCRbeta CDR3 regions were amplified from genomic DNA by means of the immunoSEQ Assay, a bias-controlled multiplex PCR. Per the authors' processing: Within the assay, amplification of reference gene primers was used to estimate how many nucleated cells each sample contained. Sequence reads were collapsed and filtered to measure the absolute abundance of every unique TCRbeta CDR3 rearrangement. For each sample, productive Simpson clonality was calculated as the square root of Simpson's diversity index over productive rearrangements. TCRdb obtained this table from immuneACCESS and retained in-frame rearrangements with V and J assigned. These tables miss some clones; where compared with another copy, unresolved V genes account for less than half of the shortfall, and the remainder is unexplained. V, J and clone size are taken as reported in that table, and D and trimming were inferred from the DNA itself. The sample has around 300,000 clones on record, roughly 89% of them singletons. Jointly, the top ten make up roughly 6.2% of the sample.

What the research found in general, with its limitations: The amount of clinical and demographic metadata varied by source and participant and was provided uncurated.

This receptor chain uses TRBV28 and TRBJ1-4, with 7 bases in between that match TRBD1. Specimen: PBMCs or T cells enriched from blood (not recorded which). The TCR comes from a woman aged 40 to 49 who had recovered from COVID-19. At the DNA level, the sequence is TGTGCCAGCAGTATATCAGGGGGGTCTAATGAAAAACTGTTTTTT. Translated, this is CASSISGGSNEKLFF.